This note documents a single T cell receptor beta chain sequence. Its antigen is as yet unknown. Profiling relied on immunoSEQ multiplex PCR, and the TCRdb table lists in-frame clones only, not all of them. Among some 30,000 clones listed, roughly 77% were seen once. Germline trimming cut 3 bases from V and 2 bases from J; bases unmatched to any gene: 0. From germline, CDR1 is LNHDA and CDR2 SQIVND (reference sequence). The CDR3 is 15 amino acids. The data derive from a study of T cells in narcolepsy. Overall study findings and caveats: Healthy controls reportedly lacked the autoreactive clonotypes serially found in patients' blood. In some patient and control memory CD4+ samples, autoreactive clones were absent. Same-patient CSF and blood CD4+ T cell clonotypes included HCRT-specific and TRIB2-specific autoreactive ones.

J is TRBJ1-5 and V is TRBV19; 11 nucleotides line up with TRBD1. Sequenced material: CD45RA- memory CD4+ T cells from PBMCs. This sequence was found in a human donor with narcolepsy. DNA of the CDR3: TGTGCCAGTAGTATGGGACAGGGGGGCAATCAGCCCCAGCATTTT. It yields the protein CASSMGQGGNQPQHF.